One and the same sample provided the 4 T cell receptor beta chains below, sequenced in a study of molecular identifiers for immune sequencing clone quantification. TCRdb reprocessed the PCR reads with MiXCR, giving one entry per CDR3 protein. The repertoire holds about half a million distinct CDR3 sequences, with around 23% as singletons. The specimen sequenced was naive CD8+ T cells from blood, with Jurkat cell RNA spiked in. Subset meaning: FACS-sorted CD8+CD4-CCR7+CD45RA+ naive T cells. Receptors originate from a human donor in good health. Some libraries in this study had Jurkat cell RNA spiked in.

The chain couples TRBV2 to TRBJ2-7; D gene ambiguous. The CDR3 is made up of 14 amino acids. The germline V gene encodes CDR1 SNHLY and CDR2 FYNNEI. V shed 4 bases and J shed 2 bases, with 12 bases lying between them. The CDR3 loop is CASSGGITPYEQYF. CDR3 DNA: TGTGCCAGCAGTGGTGGCATCACCCCCTACGAGCAGTACTTC.

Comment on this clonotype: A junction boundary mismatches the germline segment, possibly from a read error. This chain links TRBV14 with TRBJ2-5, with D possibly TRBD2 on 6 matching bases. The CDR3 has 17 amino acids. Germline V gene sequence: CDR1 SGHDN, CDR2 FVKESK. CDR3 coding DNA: TGTGCCAGCAGCCAAGGTTTTCCGGCTAGCGACCAAGAGGCCCAGTACTTC. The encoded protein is CASSQGFPASDQEAQYF.

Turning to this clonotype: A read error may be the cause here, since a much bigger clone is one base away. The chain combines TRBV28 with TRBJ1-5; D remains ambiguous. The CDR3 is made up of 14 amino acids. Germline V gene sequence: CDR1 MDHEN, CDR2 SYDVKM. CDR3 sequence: CASSLRLGNQPPHF. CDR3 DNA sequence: TGTGCCAGCAGTTTGAGGTTAGGAAATCAGCCCCCGCATTTT.

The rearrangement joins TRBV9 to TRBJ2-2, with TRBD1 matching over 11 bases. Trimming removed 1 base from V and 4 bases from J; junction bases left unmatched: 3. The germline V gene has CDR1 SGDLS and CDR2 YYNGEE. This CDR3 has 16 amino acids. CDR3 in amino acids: CASSVMGQGVTGELFF. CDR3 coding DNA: TGTGCCAGCAGCGTAATGGGACAGGGGGTCACCGGGGAGCTGTTTTTT.